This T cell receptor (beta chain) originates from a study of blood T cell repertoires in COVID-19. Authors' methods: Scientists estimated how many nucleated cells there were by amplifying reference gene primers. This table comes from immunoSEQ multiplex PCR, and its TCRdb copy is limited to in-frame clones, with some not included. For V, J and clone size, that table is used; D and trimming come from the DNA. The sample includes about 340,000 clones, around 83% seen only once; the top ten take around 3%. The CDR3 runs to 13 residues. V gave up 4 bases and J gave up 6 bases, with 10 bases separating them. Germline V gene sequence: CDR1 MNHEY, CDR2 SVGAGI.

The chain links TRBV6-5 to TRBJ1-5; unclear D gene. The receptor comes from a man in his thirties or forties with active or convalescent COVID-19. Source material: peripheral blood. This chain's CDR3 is CASSWRVGQPQHF. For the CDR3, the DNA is TGTGCCAGCAGTTGGAGGGTAGGTCAGCCCCAGCATTTT.